This entry lists 11 T cell receptor beta chains sequenced from one sample in a study of cytomegalovirus exposure and HLA in healthy donors. It was with 60 Vbeta and 13 Jbeta primers that the PCR ran. Assay: immunoSEQ multiplex PCR; the TCRdb copy retains only in-frame clones and omits some. Found here are over 110,000 clones; the top ten clones hold 0.8% to 1%. Sequencing input: PBMCs. The source of these receptors is a male donor in good health and CMV-seronegative.

The gene calls are TRBV19 and TRBJ1-4; 7 bases line up with TRBD1. The CDR3 consists of 14 residues. Germline lookup yields CDR1 LNHDA and CDR2 SQIVND (reference sequence). The V and J ends lost 3 bases and 4 bases, in that order; junction bases with no gene match: 2. CDR3 DNA: TGTGCCAGTAGTATGGGACAGAATAATGAAAAACTGTTTTTT. Its translation is CASSMGQNNEKLFF.

This chain uses TRBV28 with TRBJ1-1; TRBD1 is a possible D gene (6 bases). The CDR3 has 15 amino acids. CDR1 and CDR2 (germline): MDHEN, SYDVKM. V was pared by 5 bases and J by 2 bases, with 15 bases between. In DNA, the CDR3 is TGTGCCAGCAGTATCGGGACACAGCTTAACACTGAAGCTTTCTTT. The encoded protein is CASSIGTQLNTEAFF.

The chain links TRBV27 to TRBJ1-1, with D possibly TRBD1 on 5 matching bases. Germline CDR1 is MNHEY and CDR2 is SMNVEV (reference sequence). The CDR3 loop spans 15 amino acids. The ends were cut back, 3 bases at V and 10 bases at J, with 21 bases in the middle. CDR3: CASSLRPFDAGGAFF. The CDR3 coding sequence is TGTGCCAGCAGTTTGCGTCCCTTCGACGCGGGGGGAGCTTTCTTT.

DNA for the CDR3: TGTGCTAGTGGGACGGGGACAGCATACAATGAGCAGTTCTTC. Amino acid sequence: CASGTGTAYNEQFF. V and J are TRBV12-5 and TRBJ2-1; 7 positions agree with TRBD1. The germline gives CDR1 LGHNT, CDR2 FRNRAP. V shed 6 bases and J 4 bases; nucleotides not matched to a gene: 6. CDR3 length: 14 residues.

The chain employs TRBV30 and TRBJ2-3, with a possible D match to TRBD2 (6 bases). This CDR3 has 11 residues. With 3 bases removed from V and 11 bases from J, the gap between germline ends came to 12 bases. CDR1 is GTSNPN, CDR2 SVGIG, per germline (reference sequence). CDR3 coding DNA: TGTGCCTGGAGGGGGGGACTCGGGCAGTATTTT. Its translation is CAWRGGLGQYF.

This chain uses TRBV30 with TRBJ2-7; 7 positions match TRBD1. Trimming removed 4 bases from V and 0 bases from J; junction bases left unmatched: 6. Germline loops: CDR1 GTSNPN, CDR2 SVGIG (reference sequence). There are 14 residues in the CDR3. CDR3: CAWTKPGGSYEQYF. The CDR3 coding sequence is TGTGCCTGGACCAAACCAGGGGGCTCCTACGAGCAGTACTTC.

V gene TRBV6-5 combines with J gene TRBJ1-3, with 7 bases aligning to TRBD1. Germline CDR1 is MNHEY and CDR2 is SVGAGI. The CDR3 runs to 15 residues. V dropped 2 bases and J dropped 0; count of bases not matched to a gene: 1. The CDR3 DNA sequence: TGTGCCAGCAGTTACGGGACAGCCTCTGGAAACACCATATATTTT. As protein: CASSYGTASGNTIYF.

The chain employs TRBV29-1 and TRBJ2-7; perhaps TRBD2 as D (5 bases). The CDR3 contains 10 residues. Per germline, CDR1 SQVTM and CDR2 ANQGSEA. V was clipped by 4 bases and J by 7 bases, with 8 bases between them. The CDR3 nucleotides read TGCAGCGTTGGAGGGCGAGAGCAGTACTTC. It yields the protein CSVGGREQYF.

The chain couples TRBV30 to TRBJ1-2, with 7 bases lining up with TRBD1. V shed 5 bases and J 2 bases; nucleotides not matched to a gene: 8. Germline V gene sequence: CDR1 GTSNPN, CDR2 SVGIG (reference sequence). CDR3 length equals 14 residues. CDR3 in amino acids: CAWESTGTNYGYTF. The CDR3 DNA follows: TGTGCCTGGGAATCGACAGGGACGAACTATGGCTACACCTTC.

The rearrangement links TRBV11-2 to TRBJ2-7; weak D call: TRBD1 (6 bases). CDR3 length: 13 amino acids. Per the germline V gene, CDR1 is SGHAT and CDR2 is FQNNGV. V was pared by 5 bases and J by 5 bases, with 13 bases between. As DNA, the CDR3 is TGTGCCAGCAGCCCTGACAGGTTCCACGAGCAGTACTTC. Encoded protein: CASSPDRFHEQYF.

The CDR3 region is CASSLGGNNQPQHF. The CDR3 DNA reads TGTGCCAGCAGTTTAGGAGGGAATAATCAGCCCCAGCATTTT. The rearrangement uses TRBV27 and TRBJ1-5, with D unclear. Germline values: CDR1 MNHEY, CDR2 SMNVEV (reference sequence). This CDR3 spans 14 amino acids. V lost 2 bases and J lost 4, with 9 bases in between.